The entry below describes one T cell receptor beta chain. CDR1 and CDR2 (germline): SGHKS, YYEKEE (reference sequence). There are 15 residues in the CDR3. V dropped 1 base and J dropped 0; count of bases not matched to a gene: 2. This specimen belongs to a study of blood T cell repertoires in COVID-19. Across the study: Spain, Italy and the United States supplied samples that represented acute and convalescent COVID-19. Nucleic acid was either cDNA or gDNA, and it came from T cells, B-cell-depleted T cells, or PBMCs.

Clones were read by immunoSEQ multiplex PCR, and TCRdb kept only the in-frame ones, dropping some. The data contain about 94,000 clones, around 87% of them seen just once; the ten biggest clones take up 7% to 9%. The rearrangement uses TRBV5-5 and TRBJ1-1, with 8 bases aligning to TRBD1. The receptor comes from a human donor with acute or convalescent COVID-19. The donor label of this sample is uncertain. Sequenced: peripheral blood. The CDR3 is CASSLTGQVNTEAFF. CDR3 bases: TGTGCCAGCAGCTTGACGGGACAGGTGAACACTGAAGCTTTCTTT. The variable domain in full, completed from reference TRBV5-5 and TRBJ1-1, reads DAGVTQSPTHLIKTRGQQVTLRCSPISGHKSVSWYQQVLGQGPQFIFQYYEKEERGRGNFPDRFSARQFPNYSSELNVNALLLGDSALYLCASSLTGQVNTEAFFGQGTRLTVV.